This TCR beta chain was recorded in a study of human T cells and chemical hapten exposure. Whole-study context: Weekly diphenylcyclopropenone doses were given to patients' scalps across the roughly 25-week study.

Study results and limitations: With alopecia, donors may have immune responses unlike healthy people's.

The time point: patch test 1, 2 weeks after DPC sensitization. Indicated treatment: therapeutic diphenylcyclopropenone sensitization with weekly scalp DPC. From the RACE reads, TCRdb called clonotypes with MiXCR, one entry per CDR3 protein. The sample lists tens of thousands of distinct CDR3 sequences; around 9.8% were seen once. This clonotype showed up many times. The target antigen is unknown. This CDR3 is built from 12 residues. Germline CDR1 and CDR2: MNHEY and SMNVEV (reference sequence). The germline V and J ends were trimmed by 8 bases and 6 bases, with 13 bases remaining between them. This clonotype was obtained from a woman in her thirties or forties with alopecia areata. Some clones in this sample may be carry-over from other donors' samples. This specimen consisted of whole blood, obtained in connection with sensitization to the hapten diphenylcyclopropenone (DPC). The genes are TRBV27 and TRBJ1-1; D possibly corresponds to TRBD1 (5 bases). This CDR3 reads CASRGDPPEAFF. The CDR3 nucleotides read TGTGCCAGCCGCGGGGACCCGCCTGAAGCTTTCTTT.